This T cell receptor beta chain was obtained from a study of T cell repertoires in cytomegalovirus infection. Looking at the study overall: CMV epitopes, recently identified HLA-C-restricted and well-studied HLA-B-restricted, were used.

Study results and caveats: Pooled public TCR beta family frequency picked out CMV carriers with the relevant HLA.

There are many counts of this clonotype. Its antigen is not known. TCRdb analysed the reads with MiXCR anew, one entry per CDR3 protein. The data contain 100,000 to 150,000 distinct CDR3 sequences, over 25% of them singletons. This CDR3 is 18 amino acids long. Germline V gene data show CDR1 as DFQATT and CDR2 as SNEGSKA (reference sequence). J gave up 5 bases and V 0 bases, and 17 bases lay outside the gene matches. This material consisted of CD8+ T cells from cultured PBMCs, taken from culture after CMV antigen stimulation. The chain combines TRBV20-1 with TRBJ1-1; 8 bases agree with TRBD1. This sequence originates from a human donor in good health (CMV status not recorded). Some clones in this sample may be carry-over from other donors' samples. CDR3 protein: CSARDRWEGVRGLTEAFF. The CDR3 DNA reads as TGCAGTGCTAGAGATAGGTGGGAAGGGGTCAGGGGGCTTACTGAAGCTTTCTTT.